Following are 15 T cell receptor beta chains from one sample sequenced in a study of regulatory T cells in long-lasting Graves disease. Arm-PCR of CDR3 regions with iRepertoire HTBI primers generated TCR beta libraries. TCRdb independently ran MiXCR on the multiplex PCR reads; one entry per CDR3 protein. The sample records 400,000 or so distinct CDR3 sequences, 23% being singletons. As to time point: persistent/refractory GD, antithyroid drugs over 5 years with positive TRAb. TCR sequences were obtained from RNA taken from PBMCs. The specimen was peripheral blood mononuclear cells (PBMCs), collected when the disease was refractory, from a patient treated with antithyroid drugs. The source is a female donor with Graves disease.

As to this clonotype: The limits of the CDR3 on the DNA are not certain, so only TCRdb's listed CDR3 is given. The chain is built from TRBV27 and TRBJ1-1; TRBD1, the table's D call, was not compared with the DNA. Germline CDR1 is MNHEY and CDR2 is SMNVEV (reference sequence). Both ends counted, the CDR3 spans 15 residues. CDR3 residues: CASSSSLRGLPEAFF.

As concerns this clonotype: One end of the junction does not line up with germline, which may come from a read error. The chain employs TRBV28 and TRBJ2-1; weak D call: TRBD2 (6 bases). The V gene's germline CDR1 is MDHEN and CDR2 SYDVKM. The CDR3 sequence is 16 residues long. CDR3 sequence: CASSSSADSSYNGQFF. In DNA, the CDR3 is TGTGCCAGCAGTTCTAGCGCCGATAGCTCCTACAATGGGCAGTTCTTC. Complete variable domain (other parts from reference TRBV28 and TRBJ2-1): DVKVTQSSRYLVKRTGEKVFLECVQDMDHENMFWYRQDPGLGLRLIYFSYDVKMKEKGDIPEGYSVSREKKERFSLILESASTNQTSMYLCASSSSADSSYNGQFFGPGTRLTVL.

The V call is TRBV30, the J call TRBJ1-1; D remains ambiguous. Trimming stripped 0 bases from V and 8 bases from J, with 16 bases between. The V gene's germline CDR1 is GTSNPN and CDR2 SVGIG (reference sequence). The CDR3 sequence is 14 residues long. The CDR3 DNA reads as TGTGCCTGGAGTGTAACCCGGGGATGGGCAGAAGCTTTCTTT. Protein sequence: CAWSVTRGWAEAFF.

This clonotype was seen more than once but under ten times. The CDR3: CAWSVARQGNEQFF. CDR3 nucleotides: TGTGCCTGGAGTGTTGCCCGACAGGGCAATGAGCAGTTCTTC. The chain uses TRBV30 and TRBJ2-1; 7 bases line up with TRBD1. The CDR3 has 14 amino acids. After removal of 0 bases from V and 6 bases from J, the junction contained 5 bases not matched to a gene. Per germline, CDR1 GTSNPN and CDR2 SVGIG (reference sequence).

This clonotype was counted ten times or more. The chain employs TRBV20-1 and TRBJ2-7; 11 nucleotides match TRBD2. Germline CDR1 is DFQATT and CDR2 is SNEGSKA (reference sequence). This CDR3 region has 15 residues. Trimming took 4 bases from V and 3 from J; bases not matched to a gene: 8. This CDR3 is CSAITITSGSYEQYF. The DNA of the CDR3 is TGCAGTGCTATTACCATTACTAGCGGGAGCTACGAGCAGTACTTC.

This clonotype turned up a few times. The chain links TRBV30 to TRBJ1-3; unclear D gene. The germline V and J ends were trimmed by 1 base and 5 bases, with 0 bases remaining between them. This CDR3 contains 10 residues. Germline lookup yields CDR1 GTSNPN and CDR2 SVGIG (reference sequence). The DNA for the CDR3 is TGTGCCTGGAGTGGAAACACCATATATTTT. Its translation is CAWSGNTIYF.

This clonotype was detected a few times. The genes are TRBV27 and TRBJ2-1; 9 nucleotides match TRBD1. The germline V gene encodes CDR1 MNHEY and CDR2 SMNVEV (reference sequence). J was trimmed by 8 bases and V by 5 bases; bases with no gene match: 7. This CDR3 spans 14 amino acids. For the CDR3, the DNA is TGTGCCAGCAGTCACAGGGGGCGGGGGCATGAGCAGTTCTTC. Protein product: CASSHRGRGHEQFF.

Regarding this clonotype: One end of the junction does not line up with germline, which may come from a read error. The chain has TRBV5-1 and TRBJ2-2, with 8 bases aligning to TRBD1. The germline V gene encodes CDR1 SGHRS and CDR2 YFSETQ. The CDR3 sequence is 15 residues long. The DNA of the CDR3 is TGCGCCAGCAGCCGCCCAGGGGGCATCATCGGGGAGCTGCTTTTT. Translating gives CASSRPGGIIGELLF.

The sample holds many counts of this clonotype. The rearrangement joins TRBV28 to TRBJ2-5, with TRBD2 as a possible D gene (5 bases). The germline V gene has CDR1 MDHEN and CDR2 SYDVKM. The V and J ends lost 5 bases and 3 bases respectively, with 10 bases between them. The CDR3 has 13 residues. For the CDR3, the DNA is TGTGCCAGCAGTCCCCTTAGCGAAGAGACCCAGTACTTC. Its translation is CASSPLSEETQYF.

This clonotype was observed at least ten times. The genes are TRBV7-2 and TRBJ2-5; D gene ambiguous. Trimming left V 6 bases short and J 4 bases short, with 12 bases between. The CDR3 contains 13 residues. Per germline, CDR1 SGHTA and CDR2 FQGNSA. The CDR3 loop is CASSPTAVETQYF. The CDR3 DNA reads TGTGCCAGCAGTCCCACCGCGGTAGAGACCCAGTACTTC.

This clonotype was counted a few times. V gene TRBV6-1 combines with J gene TRBJ2-7; 8 bases fit TRBD2. Per germline, CDR1 MNHNS and CDR2 SASEGT. V trimming: 1 base; J trimming: 3 bases; junction bases outside the gene matches: 5. The CDR3 is made up of 15 amino acids. CDR3 DNA: TGTGCCAGCAGTGAAGGGGGGACTAGGATCTACGAGCAGTACTTC. It specifies CASSEGGTRIYEQYF.

The CDR3 is CASSRSSYNEQFF. The CDR3 DNA is TGTGCCAGCAGCCGTAGCTCCTACAATGAGCAGTTCTTC. The V call is TRBV3-1, the J call TRBJ2-1; D gene ambiguous. V was clipped by 4 bases and J by 0 bases, with 4 bases between them. The CDR3 length is 13 residues. The germline gives CDR1 LGHDT, CDR2 YNNKEL (reference sequence).

This clonotype was counted ten times or more. V and J are TRBV7-2 and TRBJ1-4; D ambiguous. Trimming removed 5 bases at V and 8 bases at J, with 18 bases between. Germline CDR1 reads SGHTA; CDR2 reads FQGNSA. This CDR3 is 15 amino acids long. CDR3 loop: CASSPGPEIGEKLFF. CDR3 DNA: TGTGCCAGCAGCCCCGGACCGGAAATCGGAGAAAAACTGTTTTTT.

This clonotype was seen many times. This chain joins TRBV2 and TRBJ1-1; D unclear. V lost 6 bases, J lost 0 bases, and 11 bases lay in between. The germline gives CDR1 SNHLY, CDR2 FYNNEI. This CDR3 has 14 residues. In DNA, the CDR3 is TGTGCCAGCAGGATACACGGAGTGAACACTGAAGCTTTCTTT. Translated: CASRIHGVNTEAFF.

The genes are TRBV2 and TRBJ1-3; D not resolved. This CDR3 is built from 15 residues. V was shortened by 3 bases and J by 0 bases, with 9 bases between the two germline ends. CDR1 is SNHLY, CDR2 FYNNEI, per germline. Written as DNA, the CDR3 is TGTGCCAGCAGTGAGGGCAGCTACTCTGGAAACACCATATATTTT. Protein product: CASSEGSYSGNTIYF.